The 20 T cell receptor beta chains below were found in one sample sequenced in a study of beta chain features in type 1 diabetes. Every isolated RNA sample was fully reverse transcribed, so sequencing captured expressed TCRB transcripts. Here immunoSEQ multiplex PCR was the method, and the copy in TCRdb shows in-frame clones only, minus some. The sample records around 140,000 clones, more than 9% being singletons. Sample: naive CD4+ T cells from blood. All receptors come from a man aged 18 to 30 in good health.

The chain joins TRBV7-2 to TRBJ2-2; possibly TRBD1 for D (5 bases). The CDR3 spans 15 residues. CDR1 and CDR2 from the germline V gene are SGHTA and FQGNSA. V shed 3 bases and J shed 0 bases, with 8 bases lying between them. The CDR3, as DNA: TGTGCCAGCAGCTTTTACAGGTCGAACACCGGGGAGCTGTTTTTT. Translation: CASSFYRSNTGELFF.

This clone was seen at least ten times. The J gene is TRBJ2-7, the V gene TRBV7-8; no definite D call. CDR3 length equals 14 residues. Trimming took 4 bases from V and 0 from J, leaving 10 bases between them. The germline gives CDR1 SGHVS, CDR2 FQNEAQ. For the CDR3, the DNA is TGTGCCAGCAGCTGGCGGAGAAACTCCTACGAGCAGTACTTC. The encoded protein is CASSWRRNSYEQYF.

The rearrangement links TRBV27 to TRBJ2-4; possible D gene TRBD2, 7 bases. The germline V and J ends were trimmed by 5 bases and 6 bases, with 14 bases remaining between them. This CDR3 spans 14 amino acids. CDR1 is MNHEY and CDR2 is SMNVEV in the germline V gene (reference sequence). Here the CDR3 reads CASSNREGGNIQYF. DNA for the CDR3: TGTGCCAGCAGTAACAGGGAGGGCGGAAACATTCAGTACTTC.

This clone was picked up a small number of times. CDR3 in amino acids: CASSLEAANTEAFF. As DNA, the CDR3 is TGCGCCAGCAGCTTGGAAGCGGCCAACACTGAAGCTTTCTTT. The rearrangement joins TRBV5-1 to TRBJ1-1; unclear D gene. In germline, CDR1 is SGHRS, CDR2 YFSETQ. The length of the CDR3 is 14 residues. V was clipped by 0 bases and J by 2 bases, with 8 bases between them.

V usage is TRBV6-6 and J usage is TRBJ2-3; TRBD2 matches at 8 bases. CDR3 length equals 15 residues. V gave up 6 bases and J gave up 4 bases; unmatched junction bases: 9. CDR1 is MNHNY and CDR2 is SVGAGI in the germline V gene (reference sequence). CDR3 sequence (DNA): TGTGCCAGCAGACCCCAGCGGGGGCCCCCAGATACGCAGTATTTT. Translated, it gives CASRPQRGPPDTQYF.

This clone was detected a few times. The CDR3: CASLGKYNEQFF. The DNA of the CDR3 is TGTGCCAGCCTAGGCAAGTACAATGAGCAGTTCTTC. This chain joins TRBV6-5 and TRBJ2-1; D is unclear. Looked up from germline, CDR1 is MNHEY and CDR2 is SVGAGI. The CDR3 runs to 12 residues. V was shortened by 8 bases and J by 4 bases, with 9 bases between the two germline ends.

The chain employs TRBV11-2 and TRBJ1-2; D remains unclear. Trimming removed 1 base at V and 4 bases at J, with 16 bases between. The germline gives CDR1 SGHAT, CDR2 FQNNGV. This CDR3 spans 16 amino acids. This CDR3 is CASSLGAGGRGYGYTF. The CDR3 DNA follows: TGTGCCAGCAGCTTAGGGGCAGGAGGTCGGGGCTATGGCTACACCTTC.

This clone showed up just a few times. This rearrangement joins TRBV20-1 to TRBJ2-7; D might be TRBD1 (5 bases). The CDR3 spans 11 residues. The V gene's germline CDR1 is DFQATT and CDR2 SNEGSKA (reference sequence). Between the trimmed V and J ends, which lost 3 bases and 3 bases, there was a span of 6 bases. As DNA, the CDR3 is TGCAGTGCTAGTAGGGGCTACGAGCAGTACTTC. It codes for CSASRGYEQYF.

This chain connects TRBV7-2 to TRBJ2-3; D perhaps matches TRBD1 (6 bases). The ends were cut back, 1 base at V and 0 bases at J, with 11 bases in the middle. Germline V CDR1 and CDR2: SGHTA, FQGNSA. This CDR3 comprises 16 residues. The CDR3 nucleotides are TGTGCCAGCAGCTTAGTGGGGACACCGAGCACAGATACGCAGTATTTT. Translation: CASSLVGTPSTDTQYF. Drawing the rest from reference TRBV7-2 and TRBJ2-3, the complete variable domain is GAGVSQSPSNKVTEKGKDVELRCDPISGHTALYWYRQSLGQGLEFLIYFQGNSAPDKSGLPSDRFSAERTGGSVSTLTIQRTQQEDSAVYLCASSLVGTPSTDTQYFGPGTRLTVL.

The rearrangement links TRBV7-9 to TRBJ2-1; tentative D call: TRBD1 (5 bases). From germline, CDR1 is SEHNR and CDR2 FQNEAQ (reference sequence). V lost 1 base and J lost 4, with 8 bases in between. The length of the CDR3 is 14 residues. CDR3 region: CASSLEGEYNEQFF. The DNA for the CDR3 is TGTGCCAGCAGCTTAGAAGGGGAATACAATGAGCAGTTCTTC.

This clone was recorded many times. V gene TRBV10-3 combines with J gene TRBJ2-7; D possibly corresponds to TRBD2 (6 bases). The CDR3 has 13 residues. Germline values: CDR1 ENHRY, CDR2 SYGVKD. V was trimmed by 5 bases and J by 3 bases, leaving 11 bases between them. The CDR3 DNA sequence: TGTGCCATCAGTCCCGGGACTGACTACGAGCAGTACTTC. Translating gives CAISPGTDYEQYF.

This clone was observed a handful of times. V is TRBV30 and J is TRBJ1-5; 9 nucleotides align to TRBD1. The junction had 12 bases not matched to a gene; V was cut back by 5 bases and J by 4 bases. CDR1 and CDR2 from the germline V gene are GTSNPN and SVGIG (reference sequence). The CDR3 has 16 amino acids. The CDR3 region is CAWDLRTGVGNQPQHF. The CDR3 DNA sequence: TGTGCCTGGGATCTACGGACAGGGGTGGGGAATCAGCCCCAGCATTTT.

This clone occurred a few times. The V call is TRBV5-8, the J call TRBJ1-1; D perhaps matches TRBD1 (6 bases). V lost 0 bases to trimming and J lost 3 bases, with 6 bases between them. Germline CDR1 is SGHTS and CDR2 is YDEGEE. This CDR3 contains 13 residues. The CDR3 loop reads CASSLDRDTEAFF. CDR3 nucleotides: TGTGCCAGCAGCTTGGACAGGGACACTGAAGCTTTCTTT.

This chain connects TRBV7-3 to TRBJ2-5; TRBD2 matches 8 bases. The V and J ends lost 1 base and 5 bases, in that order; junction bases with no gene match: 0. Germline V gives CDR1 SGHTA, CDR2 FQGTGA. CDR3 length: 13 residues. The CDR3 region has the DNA TGTGCCAGCAGCTTAAGCGGGAGGGAGACCCAGTACTTC. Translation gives CASSLSGRETQYF.

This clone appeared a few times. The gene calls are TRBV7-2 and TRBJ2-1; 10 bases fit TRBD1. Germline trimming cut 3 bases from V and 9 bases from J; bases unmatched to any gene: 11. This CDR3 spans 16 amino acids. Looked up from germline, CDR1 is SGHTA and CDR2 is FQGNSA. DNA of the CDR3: TGTGCCAGCAGCTTGGGGCCGGGACAGGGGTGGGGTGAGCAGTTCTTC. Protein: CASSLGPGQGWGEQFF.

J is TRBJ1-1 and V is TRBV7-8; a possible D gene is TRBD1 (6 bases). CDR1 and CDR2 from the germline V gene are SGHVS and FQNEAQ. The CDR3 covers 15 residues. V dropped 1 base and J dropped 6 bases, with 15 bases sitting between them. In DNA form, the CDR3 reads TGTGCCAGCAGCTTAGTAGCCCCTGGGGGCGCTGAAGCTTTCTTT. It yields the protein CASSLVAPGGAEAFF.

CDR3 sequence reads: CASSPAEQGNNEKLFF. CDR3 DNA: TGTGCCAGCAGTCCAGCCGAACAGGGCAACAATGAAAAACTGTTTTTT. J is TRBJ1-4 and V is TRBV28; TRBD1 might be the D (6 bases). The ends were cut back, 5 bases at V and 5 bases at J, with 18 bases in the middle. The CDR3 spans 16 residues. CDR1 MDHEN and CDR2 SYDVKM come from the germline V gene. The full variable domain, its missing parts supplied by reference TRBV28 and TRBJ1-4, is DVKVTQSSRYLVKRTGEKVFLECVQDMDHENMFWYRQDPGLGLRLIYFSYDVKMKEKGDIPEGYSVSREKKERFSLILESASTNQTSMYLCASSPAEQGNNEKLFFGSGTQLSVL.

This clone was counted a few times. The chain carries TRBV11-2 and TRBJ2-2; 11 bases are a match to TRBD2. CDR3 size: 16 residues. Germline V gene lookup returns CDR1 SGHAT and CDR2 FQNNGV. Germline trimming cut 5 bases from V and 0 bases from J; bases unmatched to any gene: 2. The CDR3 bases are TGTGCCAGCAGCGCACTAGCGGGGGCGAACACCGGGGAGCTGTTTTTT. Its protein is CASSALAGANTGELFF.

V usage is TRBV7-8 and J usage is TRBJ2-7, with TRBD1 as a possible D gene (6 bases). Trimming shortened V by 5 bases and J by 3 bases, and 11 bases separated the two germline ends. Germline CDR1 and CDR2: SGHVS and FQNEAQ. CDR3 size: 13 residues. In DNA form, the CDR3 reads TGTGCCAGCAGCCAGGGACATCTCTACGAGCAGTACTTC. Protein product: CASSQGHLYEQYF.

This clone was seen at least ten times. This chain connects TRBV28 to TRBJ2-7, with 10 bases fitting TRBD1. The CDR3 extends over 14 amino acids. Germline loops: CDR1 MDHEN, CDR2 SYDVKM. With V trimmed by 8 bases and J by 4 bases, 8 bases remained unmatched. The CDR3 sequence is CASRPGQGRYEQYF. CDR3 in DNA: TGTGCCAGCCGCCCGGGACAGGGGCGATACGAGCAGTACTTC.